The 10 T cell receptor beta chains below all came from one sample that was sequenced in a study of breast tumors, draining lymph nodes, adjacent tissues. A single record per CDR3 protein comes from TCRdb applying MiXCR to the multiplex PCR reads. Of 150,000 to 200,000 distinct CDR3 sequences listed, roughly 35% were seen once; the top ten hold about 3.8%. Axillary draining lymph nodes of breast cancer patients supplied the node samples. Sequences were obtained from axillary lymph node tissue. The receptors here all came from a female donor with breast cancer. Some clones in this sample may be carry-over from other donors' samples.

A remark on this clonotype: This may be a read error: a much more frequent sequence differs by one nucleotide. The V call is TRBV27, the J call TRBJ1-4, with a possible D match to TRBD1 (5 bases). The CDR3 length is 16 residues. Per germline, CDR1 MNHEY and CDR2 SMNVEV (reference sequence). The CDR3, as DNA: TGTGCCAGCAGCCTACACCGGGACTTAAATTATGAAAGACTGTTTTTT. It is translated as CASSLHRDLNYERLFF.

V is TRBV20-1 and J is TRBJ1-1; 8 positions match TRBD1. This CDR3 is 14 amino acids long. V gave up 2 bases and J gave up 1 base; unmatched junction bases: 3. Germline CDR1 reads DFQATT; CDR2 reads SNEGSKA (reference sequence). In nucleotides, the CDR3 is TGCAGTGCTAGACCCGGGACAGGGAACACTGAAGCTTTCTTT. Its protein is CSARPGTGNTEAFF.

The count of this clonotype is one. Because the CDR3's place on the DNA is in doubt, the DNA is left out and the CDR3 is given as listed by TCRdb. The chain links TRBV7-2 to TRBJ2-2; TRBD2 was called by the table and not checked on the DNA. Per germline, CDR1 SGHTA and CDR2 FQGNSA. Inclusive of both ends, the CDR3 amounts to 19 amino acids. The CDR3 reads CASSFSSGSYEQYFGELFF.

The chain carries TRBV5-1 and TRBJ1-1, with D perhaps TRBD1 (5 bases). The CDR3 extends over 15 amino acids. Germline values: CDR1 SGHRS, CDR2 YFSETQ. Trimming took 0 bases from V and 0 from J, leaving 9 bases between them. As DNA, the CDR3 is TGCGCCAGCAGCTTGGGTAGGGGAATGAACACTGAAGCTTTCTTT. Translating gives CASSLGRGMNTEAFF. Variable domain in full (rest from reference TRBV5-1 and TRBJ1-1): KAGVTQTPRYLIKTRGQQVTLSCSPISGHRSVSWYQQTPGQGLQFLFEYFSETQRNKGNFPGRFSGRQFSNSRSEMNVSTLELGDSALYLCASSLGRGMNTEAFFGQGTRLTVV.

This clonotype has a count of ten or more. This CDR3 reads CASSARATAYRYGYTF. The CDR3 DNA follows: TGTGCCAGCAGTGCCAGGGCTACGGCCTATAGATATGGCTACACCTTC. J is TRBJ1-2 and V is TRBV27, with a weak D call TRBD1 (5 bases). Trimming shortened V by 5 bases and J by 5 bases, and 21 bases separated the two germline ends. Germline V gene sequence: CDR1 MNHEY, CDR2 SMNVEV (reference sequence). This CDR3 comprises 16 residues.

Ten or more counts support this clonotype. The chain uses TRBV11-3 and TRBJ2-1, with 7 bases lining up with TRBD2. This CDR3 comprises 17 residues. With 1 base clipped from V and 0 bases from J, the junction kept 6 bases outside the gene matches. CDR1 is SGHNT and CDR2 is YENEEA in the germline V gene. As DNA, the CDR3 is TGTGCCAGCAGCTTAGGGCTAGCGGCTACCTCCTACAATGAGCAGTTCTTC. Translating it yields CASSLGLAATSYNEQFF.

This clonotype has ten or more counts. The rearrangement joins TRBV3-1 to TRBJ1-2, with a weak D call TRBD1 (5 bases). The CDR3 runs 17 residues. V was clipped by 5 bases and J by 3 bases, with 22 bases between them. Germline V lookup: CDR1 LGHDT, CDR2 YNNKEL (reference sequence). The CDR3 region is CASSETGATATHYGYTF. The DNA of the CDR3 is TGTGCCAGCAGCGAAACAGGAGCGACTGCGACTCACTATGGCTACACCTTC.

The table lists this clonotype with many counts. The chain is built from TRBV29-1 and TRBJ1-2, with TRBD1 identical over 9 bases. The CDR3 spans 11 residues. Germline V gene lookup returns CDR1 SQVTM and CDR2 ANQGSEA. V gave up 8 bases and J gave up 7 bases; unmatched junction bases: 5. The CDR3: CSSQGAGGYTF. In nucleotides, the CDR3 is TGCAGCTCACAGGGGGCTGGTGGCTACACCTTC.

This clonotype was counted ten times or more. V usage is TRBV28 and J usage is TRBJ2-3; D is uncertain. The CDR3 consists of 13 residues. The germline V gene encodes CDR1 MDHEN and CDR2 SYDVKM. The V and J ends lost 10 bases and 6 bases respectively, with 17 bases between them. The DNA for the CDR3 is TGTGCCATATTCTCCAGGAACCGCGATACGCAGTATTTT. Encoded protein: CAIFSRNRDTQYF.

The V gene is TRBV5-6, the J gene TRBJ2-7; no clear D. This CDR3 spans 11 amino acids. Trimming took off 4 bases at V and 10 bases at J, with 12 bases between the two ends. CDR1 and CDR2 (germline): SGHDT, YYEEEE. The CDR3 loop reads CASSPRYAQYF. The CDR3 DNA reads as TGTGCCAGCAGCCCACGTTACGCCCAGTACTTC. Supplemented by reference TRBV5-6 and TRBJ2-7, the full variable domain reads DAGVTQSPTHLIKTRGQQVTLRCSPKSGHDTVSWYQQALGQGPQFIFQYYEEEERQRGNFPDRFSGHQFPNYSSELNVNALLLGDSALYLCASSPRYAQYFGPGTRLTVT.